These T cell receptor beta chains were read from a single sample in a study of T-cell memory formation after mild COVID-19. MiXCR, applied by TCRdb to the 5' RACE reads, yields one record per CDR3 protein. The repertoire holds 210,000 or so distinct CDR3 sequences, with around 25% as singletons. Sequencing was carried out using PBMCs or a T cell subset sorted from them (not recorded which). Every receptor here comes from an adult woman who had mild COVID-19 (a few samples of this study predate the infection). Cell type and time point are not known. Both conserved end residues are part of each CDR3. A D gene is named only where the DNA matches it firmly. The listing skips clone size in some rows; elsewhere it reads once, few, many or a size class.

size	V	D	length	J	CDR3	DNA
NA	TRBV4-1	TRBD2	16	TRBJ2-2	CASRTSGGARTGELFF	TGCGCCAGCCGGACTAGCGGGGGGGCTAGGACCGGGGAGCTGTTTTTT
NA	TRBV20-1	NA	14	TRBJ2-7	CSAEPVGNSYEQYF	TGCAGTGCCGAACCGGTAGGCAACTCCTACGAGCAGTACTTC
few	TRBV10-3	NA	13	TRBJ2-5	CAISESGKETQYF	TGTGCCATCAGTGAGTCAGGGAAAGAGACCCAGTACTTC
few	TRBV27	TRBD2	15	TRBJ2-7	CASRRGGLSPYEQYF	TGTGCCAGCAGGCGGGGGGGCCTGAGTCCCTACGAGCAGTACTTC
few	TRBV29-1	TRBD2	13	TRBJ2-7	CSVEKASGYEQYF	TGCAGCGTTGAAAAGGCTAGCGGATACGAGCAGTACTTC
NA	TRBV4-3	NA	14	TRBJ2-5	CASSQEISQETQYF	TGCGCCAGCAGCCAAGAAATAAGCCAAGAGACCCAGTACTTC
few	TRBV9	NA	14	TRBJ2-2	CASSVGQGPGELFF	TGTGCCAGCAGCGTAGGTCAAGGCCCCGGGGAGCTGTTTTTT
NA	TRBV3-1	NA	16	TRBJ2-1	CASSQSPGLAYNEQFF	TGTGCCAGCAGCCAAAGCCCGGGACTTGCTTACAATGAGCAGTTCTTC
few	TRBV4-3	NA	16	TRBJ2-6	CASSQDGAAGANVLTF	TGCGCCAGCAGCCAAGATGGGGCGGCGGGGGCCAACGTCCTGACTTTC
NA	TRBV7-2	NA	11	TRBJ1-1	CASSPKVEAFF	TGTGCCAGCAGCCCAAAAGTAGAAGCTTTCTTT
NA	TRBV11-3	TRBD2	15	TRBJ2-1	CASSAGTSDYNEQFF	TGTGCCAGCAGCGCCGGGACTAGCGACTACAATGAGCAGTTCTTC
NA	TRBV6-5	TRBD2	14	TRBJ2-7	CAVGSSGSGYEQYF	TGTGCCGTGGGCTCTAGCGGGAGTGGCTACGAGCAGTACTTC
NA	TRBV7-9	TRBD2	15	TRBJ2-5	CASSLGLAEQETQYF	TGTGCCAGCAGCTTAGGGCTAGCGGAGCAAGAGACCCAGTACTTC
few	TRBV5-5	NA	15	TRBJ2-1	CASSLILVGYNEQFF	TGTGCCAGCAGCTTGATCCTAGTTGGCTACAATGAGCAGTTCTTC
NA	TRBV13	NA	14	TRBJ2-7	CASSFARGGDEQYF	TGTGCCAGCAGCTTCGCTAGGGGGGGAGACGAGCAGTACTTC
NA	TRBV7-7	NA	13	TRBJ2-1	CASSLSGINEQFF	TGTGCTAGCAGCTTGTCGGGGATCAATGAGCAGTTCTTC
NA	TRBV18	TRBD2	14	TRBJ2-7	CASSPPSGIYEQYF	TGTGCCAGCTCACCACCGAGCGGGATCTACGAGCAGTACTTC
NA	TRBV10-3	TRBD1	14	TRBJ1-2	CAISEFRDSDGYTF	TGTGCCATCAGTGAGTTCCGGGACAGCGATGGCTACACCTTC
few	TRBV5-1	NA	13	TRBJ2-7	CASKVEPSYEQYF	TGCGCCAGCAAGGTGGAGCCCTCCTACGAGCAGTACTTC
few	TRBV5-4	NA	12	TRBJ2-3	CASGGFTDTQYF	TGTGCCAGCGGAGGGTTCACAGATACGCAGTATTTT
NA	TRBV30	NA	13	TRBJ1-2	CAWSVGGIRGYTF	TGTGCCTGGAGTGTTGGAGGGATTCGCGGCTACACCTTC
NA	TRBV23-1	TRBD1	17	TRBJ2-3	CASSHRDRGTGTDTQYF	TGCGCCAGCAGTCACCGGGACAGGGGCACGGGCACAGATACGCAGTATTTT
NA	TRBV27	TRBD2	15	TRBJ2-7	CASSLSGPSGNEQYF	TGTGCCAGCAGTTTATCTGGGCCTAGCGGGAACGAGCAGTACTTC
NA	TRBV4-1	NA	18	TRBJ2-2	CASSQDPARASSTGELFF	TGCGCCAGCAGCCAAGATCCCGCACGAGCCTCAAGCACCGGGGAGCTGTTTTTT
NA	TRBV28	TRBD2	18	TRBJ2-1	CASSSRLAGIDSYNEQFF	TGTGCCAGCAGTTCCCGACTAGCGGGGATTGACTCCTACAATGAGCAGTTCTTC
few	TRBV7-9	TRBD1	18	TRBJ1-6	CASSLVGRGLQYNSPLHF	TGTGCCAGCAGCTTAGTAGGCAGGGGGCTTCAGTATAATTCACCCCTCCACTTT
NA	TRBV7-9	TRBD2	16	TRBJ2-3	CASSRAVGGSTDTQYF	TGTGCCAGCAGCCGTGCGGTGGGGGGGTCAACAGATACGCAGTATTTT
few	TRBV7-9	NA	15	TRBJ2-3	CASSLWIRATDTQYF	TGTGCCAGCAGCTTGTGGATCAGGGCGACAGATACGCAGTATTTT
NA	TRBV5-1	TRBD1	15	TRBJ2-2	CASSVDRGATGELFF	TGCGCCAGCAGCGTGGACAGGGGTGCCACCGGGGAGCTGTTTTTT
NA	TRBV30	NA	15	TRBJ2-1	CAWSLWLGQNNEQFF	TGTGCCTGGAGTTTATGGTTAGGACAGAACAATGAGCAGTTCTTC
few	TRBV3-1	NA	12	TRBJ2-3	CASSQDLDTQYF	TGTGCCAGCAGCCAAGATCTAGACACGCAGTATTTT
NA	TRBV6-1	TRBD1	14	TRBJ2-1	CASSAGQGYNEQFF	TGTGCCAGCAGTGCCGGACAGGGCTACAATGAGCAGTTCTTC
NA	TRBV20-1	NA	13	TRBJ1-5	CSARGPENQPQHF	TGCAGTGCAAGGGGTCCCGAAAATCAGCCCCAGCATTTT
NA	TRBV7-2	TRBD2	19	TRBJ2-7	CASSLGGTPTSGISYEQYF	TGTGCCAGCAGCTTAGGAGGGACACCGACTAGCGGGATTTCCTACGAGCAGTACTTC
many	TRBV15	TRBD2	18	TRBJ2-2	CATSRDQAGGPNTGELFF	TGTGCCACCAGCAGAGATCAAGCGGGGGGCCCGAACACCGGGGAGCTGTTTTTT
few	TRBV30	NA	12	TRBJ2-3	CAWSVGVDTQYF	TGTGCCTGGAGTGTAGGTGTAGATACGCAGTATTTT
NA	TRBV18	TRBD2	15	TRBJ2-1	CASSHETSAYNEQFF	TGTGCCAGCTCTCATGAGACTAGCGCCTACAATGAGCAGTTCTTC
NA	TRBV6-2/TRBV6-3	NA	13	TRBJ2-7	CASRGGVSYEQYF	TGTGCCAGCAGAGGGGGAGTGTCCTACGAGCAGTACTTC
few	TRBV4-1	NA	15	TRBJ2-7	CASSQARTDLNEQYF	TGCGCCAGCAGCCAAGCCAGGACGGATCTCAACGAGCAGTACTTC
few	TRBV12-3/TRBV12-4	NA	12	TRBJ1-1	CASILFNTEAFF	TGTGCCAGCATCCTCTTTAACACTGAAGCTTTCTTT